Listed below are T cell receptor beta chains from one sample, sequenced in a study of blood T cell repertoires in COVID-19. The table came from immunoSEQ multiplex PCR; TCRdb's copy has only in-frame clones and leaves some out. The data show about 69,000 clones, approximately 85% seen once. Sequencing was performed on peripheral blood. Receptors originate from a man at least 80 years old with acute or convalescent COVID-19. Each CDR3 is given with its conserved first and last residue.

TRBV24-1	TRBJ2-7	CATSERQAGSYEQYF
TRBV6-5	TRBJ1-3	CASIGGGGNTIYF
TRBV6-1	TRBJ1-6	CASSEAPGAHNSPLHF
TRBV11-2	TRBJ2-3	CASSSLSSSTDTQYF
TRBV6-2/TRBV6-3	TRBJ2-1	CASSYNQGYNEQFF
TRBV7-2	TRBJ2-5	CASSLNRGRGETQYF
TRBV14	TRBJ1-1	CASSQVYRQPNTEAFF
TRBV3-1/TRBV3-2	TRBJ1-2	CASGGGYGYTF
TRBV5-1	TRBJ2-1	CASSLASSVLPSSSYNEQFF
TRBV5-1	TRBJ1-1	CASSPTPGDPEAFF
TRBV7-9	TRBJ2-1	CASSLGQGWNEQFF
TRBV10-1	TRBJ2-1	CASSEGTGNNEQFF
TRBV7-2	TRBJ2-5	CASSLAQIVGETQYF
TRBV6-5	TRBJ2-7	CASSYSGRKGEQYF
TRBV6-5	TRBJ1-2	CASSYSYFQGLRGYTF
TRBV7-2	TRBJ2-4	CASSPSGGLNIQYF
TRBV6-5	TRBJ1-5	CASTLTGNNQPQHF
TRBV30	TRBJ1-1	CAWSVNSRTEAFF
TRBV28	TRBJ1-5	CASTLHRVGQPQHF
TRBV4-2	TRBJ1-5	CASSQESWPNRNQPQHF
TRBV19	TRBJ1-4	CASSRQGQGGEKLFF
TRBV30	TRBJ2-1	CAWRHSGRNEQFF
TRBV10-2	TRBJ2-7	CASRERYRVGRYF
TRBV24-1	TRBJ2-3	CATSDPRTGYRTDTQYF
TRBV5-1	TRBJ2-1	CASCVLNSYNEQFF
TRBV7-2	TRBJ2-1	CASSPTSGSVNEQFF
TRBV6-2/TRBV6-3	TRBJ1-1	CASSRTQNTEAFF
TRBV9	TRBJ1-2	CASSVAGQGIYGYTF
TRBV3-1/TRBV3-2	TRBJ1-2	CASSPYRPGGRWYGYTF
TRBV11-2	TRBJ2-1	CASSLGVAGGRGDEQFF
TRBV6-5	TRBJ2-7	CATTSSGPAEQYF
TRBV9	TRBJ2-1	CASSASLGLGNEQFF